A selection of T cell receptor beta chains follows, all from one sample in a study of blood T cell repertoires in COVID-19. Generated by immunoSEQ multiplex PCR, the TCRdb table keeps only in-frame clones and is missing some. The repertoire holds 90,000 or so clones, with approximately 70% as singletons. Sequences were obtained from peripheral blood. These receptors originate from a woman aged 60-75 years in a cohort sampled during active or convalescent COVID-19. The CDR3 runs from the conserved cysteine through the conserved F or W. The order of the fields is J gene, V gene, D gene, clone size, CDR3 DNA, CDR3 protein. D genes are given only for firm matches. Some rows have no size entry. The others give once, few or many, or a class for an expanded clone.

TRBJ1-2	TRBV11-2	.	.	TGTGCCAGCGGATACACAGGGAGATATGGCTACACCTTC	CASGYTGRYGYTF
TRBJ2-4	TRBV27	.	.	TGTGCCAGCAGTTTGTCACAGGGCCCGCTGGACATTCAGTACTTC	CASSLSQGPLDIQYF
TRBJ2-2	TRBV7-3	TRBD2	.	TGTGCCAGCAGCCCCTGGACTAGCGGGGGGACGGGCACCGGGGAGCTGTTTTTT	CASSPWTSGGTGTGELFF
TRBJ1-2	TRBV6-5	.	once	TGTGCCAGCAGCTCTCTGTATGGCTACACCTTC	CASSSLYGYTF
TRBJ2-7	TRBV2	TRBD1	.	TGTGCCAGCAGCGGACAGGGGGTGAACGAGCAGTACTTC	CASSGQGVNEQYF
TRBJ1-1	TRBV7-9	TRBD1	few	TGTGCCAGCAGCTTCCAGGGGGCGGGCACTGAAGCTTTCTTT	CASSFQGAGTEAFF
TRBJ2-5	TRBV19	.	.	TGTGCCAGTAGTGCACCACGGCGAGGACAGAACCAAGAGACCCAGTACTTC	CASSAPRRGQNQETQYF
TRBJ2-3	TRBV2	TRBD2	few	TGTGCCAGCAGTGAAGCGCGGCTAGCGGGCACAGATACGCAGTATTTT	CASSEARLAGTDTQYF
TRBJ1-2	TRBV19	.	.	TGTGCCAGTAGTATTTCTTGGGGCAGGGACTATGGCTACACCTTC	CASSISWGRDYGYTF
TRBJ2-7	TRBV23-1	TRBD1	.	TGCGCCAGCAGTCAACCGATGACAGGGTACTCCTACGAGCAGTACTTC	CASSQPMTGYSYEQYF
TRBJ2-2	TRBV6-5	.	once	TGTGCCAGCAGTACGATAGCCGCGTGGGAGCTGTTTTTT	CASSTIAAWELFF
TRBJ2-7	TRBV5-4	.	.	TGTGCCAGCAGTTCAACAGGGTCATACTACGAGCAGTACTTC	CASSSTGSYYEQYF
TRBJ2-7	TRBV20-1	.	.	TGCAGTGCTCCTAGGGGGGGTGAGCAGTACTTC	CSAPRGGEQYF
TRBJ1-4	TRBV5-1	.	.	TGCGCCAGCAGCTTGGGACAGAAAAATGAAAAACTGTTTTTT	CASSLGQKNEKLFF
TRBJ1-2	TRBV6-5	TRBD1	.	TGTGCCGCTGGGGACAGCCTTTATGGCTACACCTTC	CAAGDSLYGYTF
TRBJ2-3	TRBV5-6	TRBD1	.	TGTGCCAGCAGCTTGGGGACAGGGCCAGATACGCAGTATTTT	CASSLGTGPDTQYF
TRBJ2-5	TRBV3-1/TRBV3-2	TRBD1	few	TGTGCCAGCAGGCCACAGGGGGGTGCGGGAGAGACCCAGTACTTC	CASRPQGGAGETQYF
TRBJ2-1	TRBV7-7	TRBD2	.	TGTGCCAGCAGCTTAGGTACTAGCGGGGCATACAATGAGCAGTTCTTC	CASSLGTSGAYNEQFF
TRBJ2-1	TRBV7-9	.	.	TGTGCCAGCAGCCCACGAGCTCATGGGGGGAATGAGCAGTTCTTC	CASSPRAHGGNEQFF
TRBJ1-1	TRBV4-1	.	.	TGCGCCAGCAGCCAAGTTCAGGGCCAGATGAACACTGAAGCTTTCTTT	CASSQVQGQMNTEAFF
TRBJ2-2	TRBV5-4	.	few	TGTGCCAGCAGCTTGGATCAGGGTTGGAAAAGGGAGCTGTTTTTT	CASSLDQGWKRELFF
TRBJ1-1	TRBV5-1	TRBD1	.	TGCGCCAGCAGCCCGGGCCTGACAGGGGGCACGAACACTGAAGCTTTCTTT	CASSPGLTGGTNTEAFF